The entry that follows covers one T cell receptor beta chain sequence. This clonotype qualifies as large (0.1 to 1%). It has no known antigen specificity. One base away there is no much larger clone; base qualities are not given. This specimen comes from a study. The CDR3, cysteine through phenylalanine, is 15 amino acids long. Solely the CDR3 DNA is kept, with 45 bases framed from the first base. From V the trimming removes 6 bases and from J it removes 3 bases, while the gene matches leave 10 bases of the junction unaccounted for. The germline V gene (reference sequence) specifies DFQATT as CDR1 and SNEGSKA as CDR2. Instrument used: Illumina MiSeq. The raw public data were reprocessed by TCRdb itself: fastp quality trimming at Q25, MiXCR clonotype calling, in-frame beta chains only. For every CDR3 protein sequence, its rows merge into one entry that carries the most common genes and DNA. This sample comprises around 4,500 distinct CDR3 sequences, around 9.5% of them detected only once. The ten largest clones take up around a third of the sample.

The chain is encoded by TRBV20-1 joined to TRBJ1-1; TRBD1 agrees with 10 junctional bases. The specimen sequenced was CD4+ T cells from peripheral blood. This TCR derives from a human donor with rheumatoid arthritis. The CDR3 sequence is CSATDPGTGDTEAFF. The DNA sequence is TGCAGTGCCACAGATCCCGGGACAGGGGACACTGAAGCTTTCTTT.